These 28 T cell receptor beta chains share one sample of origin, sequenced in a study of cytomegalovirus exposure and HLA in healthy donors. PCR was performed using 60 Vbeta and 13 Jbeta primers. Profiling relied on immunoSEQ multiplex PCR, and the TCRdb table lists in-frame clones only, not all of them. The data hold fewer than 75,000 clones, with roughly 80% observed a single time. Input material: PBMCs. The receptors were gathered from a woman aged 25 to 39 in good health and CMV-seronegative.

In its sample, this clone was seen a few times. The CDR3 DNA sequence: TGTGCCAGTAGCTCGCCCGGGGGGGTGGGAGATACGCAGTATTTT. The encoded protein is CASSSPGGVGDTQYF. V usage is TRBV19 and J usage is TRBJ2-3; 8 bases are a match to TRBD2. The trim removed 6 bases at V and 5 bases at J, leaving 10 bases unmatched. The germline V gene encodes CDR1 LNHDA and CDR2 SQIVND (reference sequence). This CDR3 is 15 amino acids long.

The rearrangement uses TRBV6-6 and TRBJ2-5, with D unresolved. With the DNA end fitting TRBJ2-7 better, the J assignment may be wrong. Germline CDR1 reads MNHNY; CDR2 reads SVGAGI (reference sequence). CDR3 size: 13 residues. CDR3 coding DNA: TGTGCCAGCACTAAAGAAGTGGAGAACGAGCAGTACTTC. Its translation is CASTKEVENEQYF.

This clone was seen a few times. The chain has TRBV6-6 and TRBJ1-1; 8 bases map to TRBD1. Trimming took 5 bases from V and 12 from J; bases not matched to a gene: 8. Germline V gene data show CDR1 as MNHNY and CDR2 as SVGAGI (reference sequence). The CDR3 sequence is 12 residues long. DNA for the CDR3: TGTGCCAGCAGTCCGGACAGGGAGAAGTCTTTCTTT. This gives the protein CASSPDREKSFF.

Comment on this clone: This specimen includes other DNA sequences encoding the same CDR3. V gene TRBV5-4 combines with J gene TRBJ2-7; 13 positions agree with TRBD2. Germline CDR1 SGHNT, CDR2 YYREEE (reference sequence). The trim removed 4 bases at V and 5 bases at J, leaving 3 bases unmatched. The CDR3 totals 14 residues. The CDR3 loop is CASSHGLAGDEQYV. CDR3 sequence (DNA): TGTGCCAGCAGCCATGGACTAGCGGGAGACGAGCAGTACGTC.

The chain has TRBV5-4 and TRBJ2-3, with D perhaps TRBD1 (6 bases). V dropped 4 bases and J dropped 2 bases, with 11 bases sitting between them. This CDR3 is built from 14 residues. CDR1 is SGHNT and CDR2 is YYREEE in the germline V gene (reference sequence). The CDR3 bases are TGTGCCAGCAGCCAGGGGATTACCACAGATACGCAGTATTTT. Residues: CASSQGITTDTQYF.

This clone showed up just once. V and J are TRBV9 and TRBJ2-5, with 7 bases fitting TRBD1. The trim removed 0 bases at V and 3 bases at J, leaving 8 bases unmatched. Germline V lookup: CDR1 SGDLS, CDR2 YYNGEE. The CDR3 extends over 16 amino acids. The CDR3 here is CASSVEGGGGKETQYF. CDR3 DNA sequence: TGTGCCAGCAGCGTAGAAGGGGGCGGTGGGAAAGAGACCCAGTACTTC.

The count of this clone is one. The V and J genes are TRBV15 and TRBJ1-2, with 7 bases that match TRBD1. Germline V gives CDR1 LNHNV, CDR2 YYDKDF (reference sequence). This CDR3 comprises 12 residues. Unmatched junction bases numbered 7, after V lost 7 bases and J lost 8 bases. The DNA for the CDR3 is TGTGCCACCAAGGGGGACAGCAGGGGCTACACCTTC. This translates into CATKGDSRGYTF. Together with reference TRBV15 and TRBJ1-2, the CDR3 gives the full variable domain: DAMVIQNPRYQVTQFGKPVTLSCSQTLNHNVMYWYQQKSSQAPKLLFHYYDKDFNNEADTPDNFQSRRPNTSFCFLDIRSPGLGDTAMYLCATKGDSRGYTFGSGTRLTVV.

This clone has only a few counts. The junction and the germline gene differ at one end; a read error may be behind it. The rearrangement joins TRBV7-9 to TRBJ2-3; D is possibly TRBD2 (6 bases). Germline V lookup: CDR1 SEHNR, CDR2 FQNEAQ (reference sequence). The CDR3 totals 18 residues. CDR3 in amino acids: CSSSPHPRAVGGKDTQYF. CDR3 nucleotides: TGTTCCAGCAGCCCCCACCCTAGGGCGGTGGGGGGAAAGGATACGCAGTATTTT.

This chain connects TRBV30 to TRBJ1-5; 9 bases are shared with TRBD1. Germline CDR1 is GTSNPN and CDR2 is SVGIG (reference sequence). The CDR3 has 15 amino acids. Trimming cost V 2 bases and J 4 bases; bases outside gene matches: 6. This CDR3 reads CAWSRPGQGNQPQHF. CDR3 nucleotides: TGTGCCTGGAGTCGCCCGGGACAGGGTAATCAGCCCCAGCATTTT.

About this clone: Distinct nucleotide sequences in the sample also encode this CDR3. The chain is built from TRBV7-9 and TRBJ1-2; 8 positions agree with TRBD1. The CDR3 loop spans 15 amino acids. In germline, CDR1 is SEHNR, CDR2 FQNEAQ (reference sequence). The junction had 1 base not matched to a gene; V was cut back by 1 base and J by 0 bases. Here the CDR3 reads CASSLGQGTNYGYTF. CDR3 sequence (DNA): TGTGCCAGCAGCTTAGGACAGGGGACTAACTATGGCTACACCTTC.

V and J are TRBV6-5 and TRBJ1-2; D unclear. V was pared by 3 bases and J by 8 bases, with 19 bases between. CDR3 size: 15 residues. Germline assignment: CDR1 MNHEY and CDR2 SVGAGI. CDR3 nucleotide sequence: TGTGCCAGCAGTTATTCGATGGGCCGGGAGCAAGGCTACACCTTC. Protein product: CASSYSMGREQGYTF.

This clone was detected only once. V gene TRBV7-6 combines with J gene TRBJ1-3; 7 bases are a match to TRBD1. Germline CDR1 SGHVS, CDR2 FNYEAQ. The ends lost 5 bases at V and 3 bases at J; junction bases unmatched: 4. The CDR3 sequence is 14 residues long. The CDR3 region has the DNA TGTGCCAGCAGCCTCGCAGGGGGTGGAAACACCATATATTTT. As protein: CASSLAGGGNTIYF.

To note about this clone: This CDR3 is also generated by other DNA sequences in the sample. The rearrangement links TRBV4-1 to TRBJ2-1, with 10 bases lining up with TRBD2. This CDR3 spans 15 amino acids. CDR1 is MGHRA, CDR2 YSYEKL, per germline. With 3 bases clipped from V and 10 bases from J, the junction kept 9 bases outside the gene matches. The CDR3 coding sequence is TGCGCCAGCAGCCACCCAGCGGGAGGGCGGGAAGAGCAGTTCTTC. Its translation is CASSHPAGGREEQFF.

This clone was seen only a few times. Here the CDR3 reads CASGLRLAGGHLSTDTQYF. CDR3 DNA: TGTGCTAGTGGTTTGAGGCTAGCGGGGGGGCACCTAAGCACAGATACGCAGTATTTT. This rearrangement joins TRBV12-5 to TRBJ2-3; 12 bases match TRBD2. The J segment lost 0 bases and the V segment lost 2 bases, leaving 9 bases of the junction unmatched. CDR3 length: 19 residues. Germline lookup yields CDR1 LGHNT and CDR2 FRNRAP.

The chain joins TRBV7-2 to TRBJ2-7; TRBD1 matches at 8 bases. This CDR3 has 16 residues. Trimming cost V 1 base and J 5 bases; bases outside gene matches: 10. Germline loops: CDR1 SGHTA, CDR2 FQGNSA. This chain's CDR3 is CASSLEPTRTGHEQYV. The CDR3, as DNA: TGTGCCAGCAGCTTAGAACCGACGCGGACAGGGCACGAGCAGTACGTC.

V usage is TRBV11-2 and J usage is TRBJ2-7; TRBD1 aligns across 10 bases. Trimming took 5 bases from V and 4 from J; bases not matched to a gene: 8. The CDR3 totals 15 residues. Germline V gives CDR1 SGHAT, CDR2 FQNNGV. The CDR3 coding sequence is TGTGCCAGCAGCCCCTCCGGGACAGGGGCTTACGAGCAGTACTTC. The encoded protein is CASSPSGTGAYEQYF.

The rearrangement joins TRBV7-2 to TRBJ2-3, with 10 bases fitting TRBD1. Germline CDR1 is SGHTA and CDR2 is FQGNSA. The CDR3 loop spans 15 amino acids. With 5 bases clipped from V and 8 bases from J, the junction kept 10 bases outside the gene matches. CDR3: CASSPQQDRGGTQYF. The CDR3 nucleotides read TGTGCCAGCAGCCCCCAACAGGACAGGGGGGGTACGCAGTATTTT.

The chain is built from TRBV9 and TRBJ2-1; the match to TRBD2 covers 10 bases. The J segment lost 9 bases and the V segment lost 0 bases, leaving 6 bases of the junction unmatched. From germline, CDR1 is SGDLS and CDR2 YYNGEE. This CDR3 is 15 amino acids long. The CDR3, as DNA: TGTGCCAGCAGCGTAGGATCTAGCGGGGGTGCTGAGCAGTTCTTC. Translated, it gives CASSVGSSGGAEQFF. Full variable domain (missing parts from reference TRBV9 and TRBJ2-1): DSGVTQTPKHLITATGQRVTLRCSPRSGDLSVYWYQQSLDQGLQFLIQYYNGEERAKGNILERFSAQQFPDLHSELNLSSLELGDSALYFCASSVGSSGGAEQFFGPGTRLTVL.

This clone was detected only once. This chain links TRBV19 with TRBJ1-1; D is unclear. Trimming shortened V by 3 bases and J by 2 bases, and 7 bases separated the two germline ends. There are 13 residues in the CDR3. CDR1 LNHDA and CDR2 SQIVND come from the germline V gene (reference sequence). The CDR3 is CASSMGANTEAFF. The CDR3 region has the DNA TGTGCCAGTAGTATGGGAGCCAACACTGAAGCTTTCTTT.

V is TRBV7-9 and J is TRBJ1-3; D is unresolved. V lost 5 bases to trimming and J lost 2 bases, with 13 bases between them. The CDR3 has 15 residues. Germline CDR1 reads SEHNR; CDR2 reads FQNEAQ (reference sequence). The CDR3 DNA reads TGTGCCAGCAGCCCTCGAGGTCTGGCTGGAAACACCATATATTTT. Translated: CASSPRGLAGNTIYF.

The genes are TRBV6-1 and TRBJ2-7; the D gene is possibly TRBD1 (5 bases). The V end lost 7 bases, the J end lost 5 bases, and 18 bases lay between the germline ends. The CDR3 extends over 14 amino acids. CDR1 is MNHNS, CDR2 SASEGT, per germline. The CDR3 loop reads CASTLDSLFDEQYV. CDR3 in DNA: TGTGCCAGCACCCTAGACAGCCTCTTCGACGAGCAGTACGTC.

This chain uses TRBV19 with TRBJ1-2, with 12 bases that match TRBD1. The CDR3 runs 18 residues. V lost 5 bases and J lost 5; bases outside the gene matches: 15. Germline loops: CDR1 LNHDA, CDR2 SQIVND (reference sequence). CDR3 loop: CASSPQRDRGPQLYGYTF. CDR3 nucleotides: TGTGCCAGTAGTCCCCAGAGGGACAGGGGGCCCCAGTTGTATGGCTACACCTTC.

The CDR3 loop is CASSDPPAPVGDTQYF. In DNA, the CDR3 is TGTGCCAGTTCGGATCCACCGGCCCCCGTCGGGGATACGCAGTATTTT. This chain uses TRBV19 with TRBJ2-3; D gene unclear. V gave up 8 bases and J gave up 6 bases, with 24 bases separating them. This CDR3 is 16 amino acids long. Germline CDR1 reads LNHDA; CDR2 reads SQIVND (reference sequence).

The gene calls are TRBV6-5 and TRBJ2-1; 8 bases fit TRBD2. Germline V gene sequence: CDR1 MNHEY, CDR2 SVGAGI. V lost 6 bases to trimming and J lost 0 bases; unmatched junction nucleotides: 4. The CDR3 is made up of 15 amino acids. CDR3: CASRESGSSYNEQFF. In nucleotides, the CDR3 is TGTGCCAGCAGGGAAAGCGGGAGCTCCTACAATGAGCAGTTCTTC.

For the CDR3, the DNA is TGTGCTAGTGGCGAACTAGCGGGAGAATCCAACGAGCAGTACGTC. Protein product: CASGELAGESNEQYV. The chain carries TRBV12-5 and TRBJ2-7; 11 bases fit TRBD2. This CDR3 region has 15 residues. The trim removed 6 bases at V and 5 bases at J, leaving 9 bases unmatched. Germline CDR1 is LGHNT and CDR2 is FRNRAP.

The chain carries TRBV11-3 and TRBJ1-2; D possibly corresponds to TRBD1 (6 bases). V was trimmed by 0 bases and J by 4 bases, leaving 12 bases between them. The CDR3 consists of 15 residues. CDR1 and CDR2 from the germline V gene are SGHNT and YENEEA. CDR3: CASSLDPGTTYGYTF. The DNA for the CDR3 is TGTGCCAGCAGCTTAGACCCCGGGACAACCTATGGCTACACCTTC.

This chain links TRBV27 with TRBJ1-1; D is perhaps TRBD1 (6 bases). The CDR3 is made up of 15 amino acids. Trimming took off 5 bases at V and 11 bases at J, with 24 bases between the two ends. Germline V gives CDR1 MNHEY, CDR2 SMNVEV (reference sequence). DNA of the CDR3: TGTGCCAGCAGTAGTTTAGGGGGGGGCAGTCCGACCGCTTTCTTT. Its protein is CASSSLGGGSPTAFF.

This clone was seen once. CDR3 sequence (DNA): TGTGCCAGCTCCCCCCCGGTGGCCGGGGAGCTGTTTTTT. Amino acid sequence: CASSPPVAGELFF. The rearrangement joins TRBV11-2 to TRBJ2-2, with D uncertain. Trimming removed 8 bases at V and 6 bases at J, with 13 bases between. Germline V gene data show CDR1 as SGHAT and CDR2 as FQNNGV. The CDR3 totals 13 residues.